The rows below give T cell receptor beta chains drawn from one sample of a study of regulatory T cells in long-lasting Graves disease. TCRdb re-derived calls from the multiplex PCR reads in MiXCR, one entry per CDR3 protein. The sample lists fewer than 650,000 distinct CDR3 sequences; 15% to 20% were seen once. A further study also used this sample, focusing on T cells in Graves' hyperthyroidism and ophthalmopathy.

The sample consisted of peripheral blood mononuclear cells (PBMCs), taken at new diagnosis, from a patient treated with antithyroid drugs. The receptors were gathered from a man between 18 and 35 years old with Graves disease. The CDR3 runs from the conserved cysteine through the conserved F or W. The order of the fields is clone size, J gene, V gene, D gene, CDR3 protein, CDR3 DNA. D genes are given only for firm matches. Some rows mark clone size as missing; the rest say once, few, many or name a class of expanded clone.

clone size: many
J gene: TRBJ2-1
V gene: TRBV5-1
D gene: TRBD2
CDR3 protein: CASSLLGLADYNEQFF
CDR3 DNA: TGCGCCAGCAGCTTACTGGGACTAGCGGATTACAATGAGCAGTTCTTC

clone size: NA
J gene: TRBJ1-6
V gene: TRBV15
D gene: NA
CDR3 protein: CATSRDLFGGSPLHF
CDR3 DNA: TGTGCCACCAGCAGAGATCTGTTCGGCGGGTCACCCCTCCACTTT

clone size: many
J gene: TRBJ2-1
V gene: TRBV27
D gene: TRBD2
CDR3 protein: CASRRLAGGPRSYNEQFF
CDR3 DNA: TGTGCCAGCAGGAGACTAGCGGGAGGGCCCCGCTCCTACAATGAGCAGTTCTTC

clone size: NA
J gene: TRBJ2-7
V gene: TRBV27
D gene: NA
CDR3 protein: CASIWGYEQYF
CDR3 DNA: TGTGCCAGCATATGGGGCTACGAGCAGTACTTC

clone size: NA
J gene: TRBJ1-1
V gene: TRBV20-1
D gene: NA
CDR3 protein: CSASGGRGATGAFF
CDR3 DNA: TGCAGTGCTAGCGGCGGACGCGGGGCAACGGGGGCTTTCTTT

clone size: NA
J gene: TRBJ2-4
V gene: TRBV18
D gene: NA
CDR3 protein: CASSAGQTLAKNIQYF
CDR3 DNA: TGTGCCAGCTCTGCGGGACAGACATTAGCCAAAAACATTCAGTACTTC

clone size: NA
J gene: TRBJ2-3
V gene: TRBV4-1
D gene: NA
CDR3 protein: CASSRRDLDTQYF
CDR3 DNA: TGCGCCAGCAGCCGCAGGGACTTAGATACGCAGTATTTT

clone size: many
J gene: TRBJ2-7
V gene: TRBV11-1
D gene: NA
CDR3 protein: CASSFQGRGEQYF
CDR3 DNA: TGTGCCAGCAGCTTCCAGGGTAGAGGCGAGCAGTACTTC

clone size: once
J gene: TRBJ2-1
V gene: TRBV11-2
D gene: TRBD2
CDR3 protein: CASSFVLAGTQFF
CDR3 DNA: TGTGCCAGCAGCTTCGTTTTAGCGGGTACCCAGTTCTTC

clone size: few
J gene: TRBJ2-4
V gene: TRBV12-3/TRBV12-4
D gene: NA
CDR3 protein: CASSLEYRVAKNIQYF
CDR3 DNA: TGTGCCAGCAGTTTAGAGTATAGAGTAGCCAAAAACATTCAGTACTTC

clone size: NA
J gene: TRBJ2-1
V gene: TRBV6-5
D gene: TRBD1
CDR3 protein: CASSSLGQGNEQFF
CDR3 DNA: TGTGCCAGCAGTTCCCTCGGACAGGGGAATGAGCAGTTCTTC

clone size: NA
J gene: TRBJ1-1
V gene: TRBV5-1
D gene: TRBD1
CDR3 protein: CASSPSTGGNTEAFF
CDR3 DNA: TGCGCCAGCAGCCCCTCGACAGGGGGGAACACTGAAGCTTTCTTT

clone size: many
J gene: TRBJ1-2
V gene: TRBV11-2
D gene: NA
CDR3 protein: CASSLEVNYGYTF
CDR3 DNA: TGTGCCAGCAGCTTAGAAGTTAACTATGGCTACACCTTC

clone size: few
J gene: TRBJ2-7
V gene: TRBV10-3
D gene: NA
CDR3 protein: CAISERDTPRRGGDEQYF
CDR3 DNA: TGTGCCATCAGTGAGAGGGACACCCCCCGAAGGGGGGGGGATGAGCAGTACTTC

clone size: NA
J gene: TRBJ2-1
V gene: TRBV20-1
D gene: TRBD2
CDR3 protein: CSARALTSGRSNEQFF
CDR3 DNA: TGCAGTGCTAGAGCCCTAACTAGCGGGAGGAGTAATGAGCAGTTCTTC

clone size: NA
J gene: TRBJ2-5
V gene: TRBV7-9
D gene: TRBD1
CDR3 protein: CASSLVVKGAETQYF
CDR3 DNA: TGTGCCAGCAGCTTAGTAGTAAAGGGGGCGGAGACCCAGTACTTC

clone size: many
J gene: TRBJ2-3
V gene: TRBV2
D gene: NA
CDR3 protein: CASPEGDTDTQYF
CDR3 DNA: TGTGCCAGCCCGGAGGGGGACACAGATACGCAGTATTTT

clone size: many
J gene: TRBJ1-1
V gene: TRBV20-1
D gene: NA
CDR3 protein: CRGGGNTEAFF
CDR3 DNA: TGCAGGGGTGGCGGGAACACTGAAGCTTTCTTT

clone size: NA
J gene: TRBJ2-2
V gene: TRBV20-1
D gene: NA
CDR3 protein: CSARKYTGELFF
CDR3 DNA: TGCAGTGCTAGGAAGTACACCGGGGAGCTGTTTTTT

clone size: NA
J gene: TRBJ2-2
V gene: TRBV11-2
D gene: TRBD2
CDR3 protein: CASSLSSGRYTGELFF
CDR3 DNA: TGTGCCAGCAGCTTATCTAGCGGGAGGTACACCGGGGAGCTGTTTTTT

clone size: many
J gene: TRBJ1-2
V gene: TRBV7-8
D gene: NA
CDR3 protein: CASNTEAYGYTF
CDR3 DNA: TGTGCCAGCAACACCGAGGCCTATGGCTACACCTTC

clone size: NA
J gene: TRBJ1-5
V gene: TRBV6-1
D gene: NA
CDR3 protein: CASSPTPRGGNQPQHF
CDR3 DNA: TGTGCCAGCAGCCCCACCCCGCGGGGTGGCAATCAGCCCCAGCATTTT

clone size: many
J gene: TRBJ1-2
V gene: TRBV28
D gene: NA
CDR3 protein: CASSLSDYGYTF
CDR3 DNA: TGTGCCAGCAGTTTGTCCGACTATGGCTACACCTTC

clone size: many
J gene: TRBJ1-1
V gene: TRBV5-1
D gene: NA
CDR3 protein: CASSLDGAINTEAFF
CDR3 DNA: TGCGCCAGCAGCTTGGACGGAGCTATCAACACTGAAGCTTTCTTT

clone size: NA
J gene: TRBJ2-1
V gene: TRBV11-2
D gene: NA
CDR3 protein: CASSLGSQLKVYNEQFF
CDR3 DNA: TGTGCCAGCAGCTTAGGGAGTCAGTTGAAGGTCTACAATGAGCAGTTCTTC

clone size: many
J gene: TRBJ2-7
V gene: TRBV7-9
D gene: TRBD1
CDR3 protein: CASSLGQGASGYEQYF
CDR3 DNA: TGTGCCAGCAGCCTTGGACAGGGAGCCTCAGGGTACGAGCAGTACTTC

clone size: many
J gene: TRBJ2-7
V gene: TRBV27
D gene: NA
CDR3 protein: CASSLGHAPVYEQYF
CDR3 DNA: TGTGCCAGCAGTTTAGGGCACGCCCCGGTGTACGAGCAGTACTTC

clone size: many
J gene: TRBJ1-5
V gene: TRBV20-1
D gene: NA
CDR3 protein: CSAREGLGQPQHF
CDR3 DNA: TGCAGTGCTAGGGAAGGTTTGGGCCAGCCCCAGCATTTT

clone size: many
J gene: TRBJ1-2
V gene: TRBV25-1
D gene: NA
CDR3 protein: CASSEYTAYGYTF
CDR3 DNA: TGTGCCAGCAGTGAATACACAGCCTATGGCTACACCTTC

clone size: NA
J gene: TRBJ1-4
V gene: TRBV19
D gene: NA
CDR3 protein: CASSDAGTPDEKLFF
CDR3 DNA: TGTGCCAGTAGCGACGCCGGGACACCGGATGAAAAACTGTTTTTT

clone size: NA
J gene: TRBJ1-1
V gene: TRBV7-2
D gene: TRBD1
CDR3 protein: CASSLSILRQGGMEAFF
CDR3 DNA: TGTGCCAGCAGTTTATCCATCCTGAGACAGGGGGGGATGGAGGCTTTCTTT

clone size: few
J gene: TRBJ2-3
V gene: TRBV6-1
D gene: TRBD2
CDR3 protein: CASTAGLAVTDTQYF
CDR3 DNA: TGTGCCAGCACTGCCGGACTAGCGGTCACAGATACGCAGTATTTT

clone size: many
J gene: TRBJ2-1
V gene: TRBV20-1
D gene: TRBD2
CDR3 protein: CSAETSDNEQFF
CDR3 DNA: TGCAGTGCCGAGACTAGCGACAATGAGCAGTTCTTC

clone size: NA
J gene: TRBJ2-3
V gene: TRBV7-9
D gene: NA
CDR3 protein: CASSPRDGTDTQYF
CDR3 DNA: TGTGCCAGCAGCCCAAGGGACGGCACAGATACGCAGTATTTT

clone size: many
J gene: TRBJ1-1
V gene: TRBV30
D gene: NA
CDR3 protein: CAWSVEREAFF
CDR3 DNA: TGTGCCTGGAGTGTCGAACGGGAAGCTTTCTTT

clone size: many
J gene: TRBJ2-7
V gene: TRBV5-1
D gene: TRBD2
CDR3 protein: CASSPVAGVAYEQYF
CDR3 DNA: TGCGCCAGCAGCCCGGTAGCGGGAGTGGCCTACGAGCAGTACTTC

clone size: many
J gene: TRBJ2-7
V gene: TRBV11-3
D gene: NA
CDR3 protein: CASSPGGPLYEQYF
CDR3 DNA: TGTGCCAGCAGCCCCGGGGGTCCCCTGTACGAGCAGTACTTC

clone size: many
J gene: TRBJ1-1
V gene: TRBV20-1
D gene: NA
CDR3 protein: CSANPGGGGTEAFF
CDR3 DNA: TGCAGTGCTAACCCGGGGGGAGGGGGCACTGAAGCTTTCTTT

clone size: many
J gene: TRBJ1-2
V gene: TRBV12-3/TRBV12-4
D gene: NA
CDR3 protein: CASSYWTVDYGYTF
CDR3 DNA: TGTGCCAGCAGTTATTGGACAGTCGACTATGGCTACACCTTC

clone size: many
J gene: TRBJ2-1
V gene: TRBV12-5
D gene: TRBD2
CDR3 protein: CASGLVGDGRTVYEQFF
CDR3 DNA: TGTGCTAGTGGTTTGGTAGGCGACGGGAGGACGGTCTATGAGCAGTTCTTC

clone size: many
J gene: TRBJ2-7
V gene: TRBV30
D gene: NA
CDR3 protein: CAWSEGRGDEQYF
CDR3 DNA: TGTGCCTGGAGCGAGGGCAGGGGTGACGAGCAGTACTTC

clone size: few
J gene: TRBJ2-7
V gene: TRBV5-6
D gene: NA
CDR3 protein: CASSLGAVSYEQYF
CDR3 DNA: TGTGCCAGCAGCTTGGGGGCGGTGTCCTACGAGCAGTACTTC

clone size: few
J gene: TRBJ1-3
V gene: TRBV3-1
D gene: NA
CDR3 protein: CASSQLSSGNTIYF
CDR3 DNA: TGTGCCAGCAGCCAGCTTAGCTCTGGAAACACCATATATTTT

clone size: few
J gene: TRBJ2-5
V gene: TRBV20-1
D gene: TRBD2
CDR3 protein: CSNSGSDKETQYF
CDR3 DNA: TGCAGTAATAGCGGGAGCGACAAGGAGACCCAGTACTTC

clone size: many
J gene: TRBJ1-1
V gene: TRBV12-3/TRBV12-4
D gene: TRBD1
CDR3 protein: CASSRTGVPRGFF
CDR3 DNA: TGTGCCAGCAGCCGGACAGGGGTCCCAAGAGGTTTCTTT

clone size: NA
J gene: TRBJ2-5
V gene: TRBV4-1
D gene: TRBD1
CDR3 protein: CASSQELQGAGGETQYF
CDR3 DNA: TGCGCCAGCAGCCAAGAATTACAGGGGGCCGGTGGGGAGACCCAGTACTTC

clone size: few
J gene: TRBJ1-1
V gene: TRBV18
D gene: TRBD1
CDR3 protein: CASSATGADTEAFF
CDR3 DNA: TGTGCCAGCTCAGCGACAGGGGCCGACACTGAAGCTTTCTTT

clone size: many
J gene: TRBJ1-4
V gene: TRBV25-1
D gene: NA
CDR3 protein: CASSEGGGVGIREKLFF
CDR3 DNA: TGTGCCAGCAGTGAAGGAGGTGGAGTGGGGATAAGAGAAAAACTGTTTTTT

clone size: NA
J gene: TRBJ1-1
V gene: TRBV20-1
D gene: NA
CDR3 protein: CSARGVRTEAFF
CDR3 DNA: TGCAGTGCTAGGGGGGTCAGGACTGAAGCTTTCTTT

clone size: many
J gene: TRBJ1-5
V gene: TRBV28
D gene: NA
CDR3 protein: CASRGPGKDQPQHF
CDR3 DNA: TGTGCCAGCCGGGGGCCAGGGAAGGATCAGCCCCAGCATTTT

clone size: many
J gene: TRBJ1-2
V gene: TRBV12-3/TRBV12-4
D gene: NA
CDR3 protein: CASSLPRGAPGYTF
CDR3 DNA: TGTGCCAGCAGTTTGCCCCGGGGAGCGCCTGGCTACACCTTC

clone size: many
J gene: TRBJ2-5
V gene: TRBV7-6
D gene: NA
CDR3 protein: CASSALLAPQETQYF
CDR3 DNA: TGTGCCAGCAGCGCCCTACTAGCTCCCCAAGAGACCCAGTACTTC

clone size: many
J gene: TRBJ1-4
V gene: TRBV30
D gene: NA
CDR3 protein: CACDPRANEKLFF
CDR3 DNA: TGTGCCTGCGATCCTAGGGCTAATGAAAAACTGTTTTTT

clone size: NA
J gene: TRBJ2-7
V gene: TRBV3-1
D gene: TRBD2
CDR3 protein: CASSPSSSSGRYEQYF
CDR3 DNA: TGTGCCAGCAGCCCGAGCTCCTCTAGCGGGAGATACGAGCAGTACTTC

clone size: many
J gene: TRBJ2-1
V gene: TRBV12-3/TRBV12-4
D gene: NA
CDR3 protein: CASSFWGGGKGRGNEQFF
CDR3 DNA: TGTGCCAGCAGTTTCTGGGGTGGCGGGAAAGGGCGCGGCAATGAGCAGTTCTTC